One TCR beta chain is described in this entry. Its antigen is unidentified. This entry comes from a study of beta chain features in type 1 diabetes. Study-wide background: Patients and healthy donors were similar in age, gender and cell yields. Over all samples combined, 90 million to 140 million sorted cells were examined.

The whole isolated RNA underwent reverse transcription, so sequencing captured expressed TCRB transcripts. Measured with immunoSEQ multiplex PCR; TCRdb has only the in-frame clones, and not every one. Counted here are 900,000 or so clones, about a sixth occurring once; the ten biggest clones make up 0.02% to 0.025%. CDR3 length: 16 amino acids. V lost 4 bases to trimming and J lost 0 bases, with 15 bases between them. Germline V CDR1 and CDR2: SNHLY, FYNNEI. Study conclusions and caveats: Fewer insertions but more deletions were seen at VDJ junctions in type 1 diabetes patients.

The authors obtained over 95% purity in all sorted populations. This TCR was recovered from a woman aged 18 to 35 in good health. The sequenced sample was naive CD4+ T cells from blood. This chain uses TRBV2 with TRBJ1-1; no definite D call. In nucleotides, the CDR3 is TGTGCCAGCAGTGGATTGTCGGTTCAAATGAACACTGAAGCTTTCTTT. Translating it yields CASSGLSVQMNTEAFF.